Presented here are 4 T cell receptor beta chains from one specimen sequenced in a study of shared clonotypes between healthy human individuals. Clones were read by immunoSEQ multiplex PCR, and TCRdb kept only the in-frame ones, dropping some. The data show 1,500,000 or so clones, roughly 95% seen once. The sequenced material came from naive CD4+ T cells sorted from blood. Described subset: CD45RA+ positively selected. The source is a man aged 25 to 45 in good health.

This clone appeared a few times. J is TRBJ2-5 and V is TRBV10-3; the D is unclear. Germline lookup yields CDR1 ENHRY and CDR2 SYGVKD. With 8 bases removed from V and 5 bases from J, the gap between germline ends came to 9 bases. The CDR3 has 11 amino acids. The CDR3: CAIRASETQYF. CDR3 coding DNA: TGTGCCATCCGCGCGTCGGAGACCCAGTACTTC.

The chain links TRBV19 to TRBJ2-5; no definite D call. Germline CDR1 is LNHDA and CDR2 is SQIVND (reference sequence). The CDR3 is 13 residues long. V gave up 5 bases and J gave up 1 base, with 8 bases separating them. CDR3 sequence: CASSGSTQETQYF. In nucleotides, the CDR3 is TGTGCCAGTAGTGGGTCAACCCAAGAGACCCAGTACTTC.

The chain uses TRBV11-3 and TRBJ2-1; 8 bases align to TRBD1. In germline, CDR1 is SGHNT, CDR2 YENEEA. There are 16 residues in the CDR3. Trimming removed 5 bases from V and 6 bases from J; junction bases left unmatched: 12. The CDR3 loop reads CASSPRTGKMVNEQFF. CDR3 in DNA: TGTGCCAGCAGCCCGAGGACAGGGAAGATGGTCAATGAGCAGTTCTTC.

The V gene is TRBV6-5, the J gene TRBJ2-7; possibly TRBD1 for D (5 bases). Germline V gene data show CDR1 as MNHEY and CDR2 as SVGAGI. V lost 6 bases and J lost 4, with 13 bases in between. This CDR3 is built from 13 residues. The DNA for the CDR3 is TGTGCCAGCAGCCGACAGTTCGCTTACGAGCAGTACTTC. It codes for CASSRQFAYEQYF.